This T cell receptor (beta chain) was sequenced in a study of blood T cells in healthy people across ages. Study context: The capture of about one barcoded beta molecule per two T cells was achieved by template switching.

The CDR3 runs to 14 residues. Trimming removed 5 bases at V and 2 bases at J, with 13 bases between. With a J-beta primer mix and a sample-barcoded 5' primer, a second PCR ran roughly 6 to 11 cycles. Tags on each cDNA molecule came from a template-switch adaptor with 12 random nucleotides. TCRdb re-called the 5' RACE reads through MiXCR, storing one row per CDR3 protein. Of roughly 680,000 distinct CDR3 sequences listed, around 52% were seen once; the top ten hold around an eighth. Whole-study findings and limits: Donors of long life had a larger count of naive CD4+ cells and greater diversity than aged donors.

This clonotype came up a few times. What it recognizes is unknown. The receptor comes from a woman aged 80 or over in good health. The rearrangement joins TRBV12-3 or TRBV12-4 to TRBJ2-7; a weak D match, TRBD1 (6 bases). The sample taken for sequencing was blood. CDR3 amino acids: CASSQTGNAYEQYF. The CDR3 nucleotides read TGTGCCAGCAGTCAAACAGGGAACGCCTACGAGCAGTACTTC.